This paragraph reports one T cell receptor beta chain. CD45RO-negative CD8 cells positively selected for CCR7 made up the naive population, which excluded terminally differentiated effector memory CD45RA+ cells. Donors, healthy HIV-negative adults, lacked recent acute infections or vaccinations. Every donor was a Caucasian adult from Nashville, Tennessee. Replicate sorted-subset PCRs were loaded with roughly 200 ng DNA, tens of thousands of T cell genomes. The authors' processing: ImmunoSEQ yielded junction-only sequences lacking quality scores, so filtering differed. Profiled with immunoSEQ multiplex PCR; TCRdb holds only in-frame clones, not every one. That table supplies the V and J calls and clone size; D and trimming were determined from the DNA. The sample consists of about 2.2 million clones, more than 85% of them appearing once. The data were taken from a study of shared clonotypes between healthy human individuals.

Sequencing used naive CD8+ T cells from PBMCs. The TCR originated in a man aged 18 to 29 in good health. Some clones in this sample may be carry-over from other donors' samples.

The CDR3 DNA is TGTGCCAGCAGCTTAGTTACGGGACTAGCGGGATACGCAGATACGCAGTATTTT. Amino acid sequence: CASSLVTGLAGYADTQYF. The V call is TRBV7-6, the J call TRBJ2-3; TRBD2 aligns across 13 bases. The CDR3 totals 18 residues. The germline CDR1 and CDR2 sequences are SGHVS and FNYEAQ. Trimming at V came to 1 base and at J to 4 bases, leaving 8 bases not matched to a gene.